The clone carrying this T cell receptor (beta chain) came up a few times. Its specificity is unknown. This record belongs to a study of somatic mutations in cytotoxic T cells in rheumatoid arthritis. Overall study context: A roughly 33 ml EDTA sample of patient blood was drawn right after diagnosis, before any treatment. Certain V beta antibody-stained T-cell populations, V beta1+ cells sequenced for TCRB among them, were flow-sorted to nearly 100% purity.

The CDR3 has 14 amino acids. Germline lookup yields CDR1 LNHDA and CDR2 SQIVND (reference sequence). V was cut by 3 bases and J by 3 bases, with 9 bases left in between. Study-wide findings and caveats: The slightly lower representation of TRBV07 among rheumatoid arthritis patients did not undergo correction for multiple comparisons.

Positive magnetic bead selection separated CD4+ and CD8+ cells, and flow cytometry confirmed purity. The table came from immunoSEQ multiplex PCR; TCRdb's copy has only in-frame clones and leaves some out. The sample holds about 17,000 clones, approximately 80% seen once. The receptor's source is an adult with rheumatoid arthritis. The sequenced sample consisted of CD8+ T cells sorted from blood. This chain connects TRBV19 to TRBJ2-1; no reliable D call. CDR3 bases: TGTGCCAGTAGTATTCAACAAGGCTACAATGAGCAGTTCTTC. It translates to CASSIQQGYNEQFF.